Only a few counts were recorded for the clone carrying this T cell receptor beta chain. No antigen is known for it. TCRdb reanalysed the reads using MiXCR and keeps one entry per CDR3 protein. The sample records approximately 1,000,000 distinct CDR3 sequences, around 32% being singletons. This sample was taken from a study of T cell repertoires in cytomegalovirus infection. Study findings and constraints: HLA-C-restricted, CMV-specific TCR beta clonotypes were dominant ex vivo.

The CDR3 length is 17 residues. Germline lookup yields CDR1 LGHNA and CDR2 YNFKEQ. V was clipped by 0 bases and J by 6 bases, with 19 bases between them. The chain combines TRBV4-2 with TRBJ2-3, with a possible D match to TRBD2 (7 bases). This receptor was identified in a human donor in good health (CMV status not recorded). Some clones in this sample may be carry-over from other donors' samples. Specimen: cultured CD8+ T cells from PBMCs, collected from culture after CMV antigen stimulation. The CDR3 region has the DNA TGTGCCAGCAGCCAAGATGGGGGGGCCAATTTATTCGATACGCAGTATTTT. It yields the protein CASSQDGGANLFDTQYF.